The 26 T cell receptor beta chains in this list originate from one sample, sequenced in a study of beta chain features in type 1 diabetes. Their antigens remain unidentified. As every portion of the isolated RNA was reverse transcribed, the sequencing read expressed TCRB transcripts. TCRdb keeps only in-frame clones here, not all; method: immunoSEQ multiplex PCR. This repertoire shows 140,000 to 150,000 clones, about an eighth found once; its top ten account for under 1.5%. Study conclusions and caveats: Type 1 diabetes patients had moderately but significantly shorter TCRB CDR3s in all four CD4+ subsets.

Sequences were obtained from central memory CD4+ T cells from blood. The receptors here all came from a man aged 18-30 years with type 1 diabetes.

The CDR3 here is CASSSVSGTPNGSPLHF. The DNA of the CDR3 is TGCGCCAGCAGCTCCGTTAGCGGGACACCAAACGGATCACCCCTCCACTTT. The chain joins TRBV5-1 to TRBJ1-6; D may be TRBD1 (6 bases). The germline V and J ends were trimmed by 3 bases and 10 bases, with 23 bases remaining between them. Germline V gene sequence: CDR1 SGHRS, CDR2 YFSETQ. The CDR3 consists of 17 residues.

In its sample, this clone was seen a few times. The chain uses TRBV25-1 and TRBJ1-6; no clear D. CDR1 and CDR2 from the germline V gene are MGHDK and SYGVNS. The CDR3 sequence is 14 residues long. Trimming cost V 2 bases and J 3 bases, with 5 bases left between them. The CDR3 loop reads CASSEEGYNSPLHF. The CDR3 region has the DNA TGTGCCAGCAGTGAAGAGGGCTATAATTCACCCCTCCACTTT.

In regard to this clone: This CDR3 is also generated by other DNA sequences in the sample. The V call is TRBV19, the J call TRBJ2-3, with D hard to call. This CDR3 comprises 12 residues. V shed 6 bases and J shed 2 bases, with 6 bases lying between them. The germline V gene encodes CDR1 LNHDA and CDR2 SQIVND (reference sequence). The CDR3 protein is CASSPTTDTQYF. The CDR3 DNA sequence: TGTGCCAGTAGCCCGACCACAGATACGCAGTATTTT.

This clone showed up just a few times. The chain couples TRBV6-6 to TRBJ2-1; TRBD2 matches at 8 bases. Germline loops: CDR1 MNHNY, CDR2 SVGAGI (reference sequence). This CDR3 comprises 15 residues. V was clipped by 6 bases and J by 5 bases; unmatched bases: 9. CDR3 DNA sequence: TGTGCCAGCAGCCAGCTAACTAGCGGTCACAATGAGCAGTTCTTC. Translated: CASSQLTSGHNEQFF.

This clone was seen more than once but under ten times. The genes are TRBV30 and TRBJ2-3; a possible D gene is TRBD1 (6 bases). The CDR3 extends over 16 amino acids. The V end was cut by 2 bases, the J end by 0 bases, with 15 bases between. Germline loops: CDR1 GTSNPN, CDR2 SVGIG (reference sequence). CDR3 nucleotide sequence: TGTGCCTGGAGTTACAGGGTGGGAATTAGCACAGATACGCAGTATTTT. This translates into CAWSYRVGISTDTQYF.

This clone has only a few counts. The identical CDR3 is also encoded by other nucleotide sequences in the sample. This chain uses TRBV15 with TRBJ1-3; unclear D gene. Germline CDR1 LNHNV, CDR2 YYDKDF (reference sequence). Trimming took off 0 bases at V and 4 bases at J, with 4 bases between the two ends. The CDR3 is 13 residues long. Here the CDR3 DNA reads TGTGCCACCAGCAGAGATCTGGGAAACACCATATATTTT. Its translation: CATSRDLGNTIYF.

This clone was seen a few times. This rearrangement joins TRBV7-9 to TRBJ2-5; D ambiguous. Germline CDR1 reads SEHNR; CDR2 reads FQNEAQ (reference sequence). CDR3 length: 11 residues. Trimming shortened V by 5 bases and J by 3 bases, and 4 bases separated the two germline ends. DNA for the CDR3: TGTGCCAGCAGCCCCAAAGAGACCCAGTACTTC. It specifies CASSPKETQYF.

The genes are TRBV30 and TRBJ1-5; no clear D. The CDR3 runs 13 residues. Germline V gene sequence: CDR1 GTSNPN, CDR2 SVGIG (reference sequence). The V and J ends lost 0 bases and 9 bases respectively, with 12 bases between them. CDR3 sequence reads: CAWSVQAPAPQHF. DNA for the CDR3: TGTGCCTGGAGTGTCCAGGCTCCCGCGCCCCAGCATTTT.

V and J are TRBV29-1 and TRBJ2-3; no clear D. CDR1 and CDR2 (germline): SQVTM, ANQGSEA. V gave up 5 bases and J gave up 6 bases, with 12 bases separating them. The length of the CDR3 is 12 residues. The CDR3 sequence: CSVYPPGDTQYF. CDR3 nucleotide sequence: TGCAGCGTTTATCCCCCCGGTGATACGCAGTATTTT.

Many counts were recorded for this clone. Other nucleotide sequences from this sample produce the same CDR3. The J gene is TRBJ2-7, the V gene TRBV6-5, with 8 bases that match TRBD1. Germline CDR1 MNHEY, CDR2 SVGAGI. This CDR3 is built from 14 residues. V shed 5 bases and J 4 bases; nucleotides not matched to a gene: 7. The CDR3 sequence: CASSPGTGKYEQYF. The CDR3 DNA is TGTGCCAGCAGTCCCGGGACAGGAAAGTACGAGCAGTACTTC.

The CDR3 reads CASSLAGSVYYEQYF. The CDR3 nucleotides read TGTGCCAGCAGCTTAGCCGGGTCAGTCTACTACGAGCAGTACTTC. The chain links TRBV7-9 to TRBJ2-7; D unresolved. The germline V and J ends were trimmed by 0 bases and 3 bases, with 12 bases remaining between them. This CDR3 region has 15 residues. Germline CDR1 and CDR2: SEHNR and FQNEAQ (reference sequence).

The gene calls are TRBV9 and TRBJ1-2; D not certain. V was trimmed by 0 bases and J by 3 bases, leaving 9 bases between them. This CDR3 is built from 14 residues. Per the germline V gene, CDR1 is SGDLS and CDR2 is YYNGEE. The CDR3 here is CASSVDPTDYGYTF. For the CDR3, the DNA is TGTGCCAGCAGCGTAGACCCGACGGACTATGGCTACACCTTC.

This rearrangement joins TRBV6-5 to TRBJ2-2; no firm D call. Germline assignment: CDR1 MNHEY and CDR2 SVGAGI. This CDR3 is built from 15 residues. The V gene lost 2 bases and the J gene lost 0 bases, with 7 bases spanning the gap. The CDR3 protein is CASSYAVTNTGELFF. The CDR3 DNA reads TGTGCCAGCAGTTACGCGGTGACGAACACCGGGGAGCTGTTTTTT.

In DNA, the CDR3 is TGTGCCAGCAGTCGGGGAGGGACAGGCCTTCAAGGCGAGCAGTACTTC. Translation: CASSRGGTGLQGEQYF. The J gene is TRBJ2-7, the V gene TRBV27; maybe TRBD1 (8 bases). V was cut by 5 bases and J by 6 bases, with 23 bases left in between. Germline V CDR1 and CDR2: MNHEY, SMNVEV (reference sequence). The CDR3 length is 16 residues.

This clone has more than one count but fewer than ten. The CDR3 DNA is TGTGCCAGCAGCCAAGGTCAGGGGAATCCCTACGAGCAGTACTTC. Translated: CASSQGQGNPYEQYF. The chain links TRBV16 to TRBJ2-7; D perhaps matches TRBD1 (6 bases). The CDR3 consists of 15 residues. V lost 2 bases and J lost 2, with 13 bases in between. Germline lookup yields CDR1 KGHSY and CDR2 FQNENV.

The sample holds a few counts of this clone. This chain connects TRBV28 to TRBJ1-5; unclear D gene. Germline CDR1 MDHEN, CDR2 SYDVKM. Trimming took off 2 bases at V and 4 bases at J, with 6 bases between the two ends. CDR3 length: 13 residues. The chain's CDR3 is CASSLRPNQPQHF. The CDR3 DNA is TGTGCCAGCAGTTTAAGACCAAATCAGCCCCAGCATTTT.

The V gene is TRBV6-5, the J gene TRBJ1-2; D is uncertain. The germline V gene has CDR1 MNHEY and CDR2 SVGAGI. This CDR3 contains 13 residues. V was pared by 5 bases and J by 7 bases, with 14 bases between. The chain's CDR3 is CASSPATVGGYTF. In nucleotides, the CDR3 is TGTGCCAGCAGTCCCGCCACGGTGGGTGGCTACACCTTC.

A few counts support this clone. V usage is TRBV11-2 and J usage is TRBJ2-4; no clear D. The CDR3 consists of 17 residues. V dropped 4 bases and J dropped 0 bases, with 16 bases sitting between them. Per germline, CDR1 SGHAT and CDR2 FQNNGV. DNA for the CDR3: TGTGCCAGCAGCTCAAATTCGGTCTTCTTAGCCAAAAACATTCAGTACTTC. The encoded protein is CASSSNSVFLAKNIQYF.

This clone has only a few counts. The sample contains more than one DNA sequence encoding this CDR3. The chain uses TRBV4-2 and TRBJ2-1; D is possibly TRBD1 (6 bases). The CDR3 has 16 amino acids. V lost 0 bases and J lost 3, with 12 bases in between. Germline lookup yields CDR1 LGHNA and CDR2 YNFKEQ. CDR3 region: CASSQDLGGNYNEQFF. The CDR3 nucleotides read TGTGCCAGCAGCCAAGATTTAGGGGGAAACTACAATGAGCAGTTCTTC.

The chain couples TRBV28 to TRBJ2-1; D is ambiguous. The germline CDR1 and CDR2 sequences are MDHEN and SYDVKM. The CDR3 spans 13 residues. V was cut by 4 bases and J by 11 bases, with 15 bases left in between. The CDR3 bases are TGTGCCAGCAGTTATGCCGACTCCAGCCAGCAGTTCTTC. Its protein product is CASSYADSSQQFF.

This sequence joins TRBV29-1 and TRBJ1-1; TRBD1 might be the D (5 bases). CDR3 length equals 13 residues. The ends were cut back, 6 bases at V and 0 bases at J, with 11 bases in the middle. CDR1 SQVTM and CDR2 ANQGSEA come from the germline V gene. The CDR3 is CSVGTDLNTEAFF. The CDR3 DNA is TGCAGCGTCGGGACCGACCTGAACACTGAAGCTTTCTTT.

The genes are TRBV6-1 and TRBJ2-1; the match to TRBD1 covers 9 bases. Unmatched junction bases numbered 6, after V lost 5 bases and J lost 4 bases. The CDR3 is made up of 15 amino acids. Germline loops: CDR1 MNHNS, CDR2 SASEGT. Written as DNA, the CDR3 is TGTGCCAGCAGTCCGGGACAGGGAATTTACAATGAGCAGTTCTTC. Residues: CASSPGQGIYNEQFF.

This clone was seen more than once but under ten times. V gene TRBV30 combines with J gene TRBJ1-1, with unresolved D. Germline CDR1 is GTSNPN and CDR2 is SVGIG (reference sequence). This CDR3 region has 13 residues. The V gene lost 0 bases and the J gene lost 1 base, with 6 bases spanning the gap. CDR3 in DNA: TGTGCCTGGAGTGTCGGGTGGAACACTGAAGCTTTCTTT. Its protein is CAWSVGWNTEAFF.

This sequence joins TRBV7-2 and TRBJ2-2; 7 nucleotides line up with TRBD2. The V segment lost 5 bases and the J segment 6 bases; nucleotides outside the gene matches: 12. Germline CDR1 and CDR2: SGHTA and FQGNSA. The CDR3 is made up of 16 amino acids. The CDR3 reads CASSRGGGSEAGELFF. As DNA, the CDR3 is TGTGCCAGCAGCCGGGGCGGGGGATCGGAAGCCGGGGAGCTGTTTTTT. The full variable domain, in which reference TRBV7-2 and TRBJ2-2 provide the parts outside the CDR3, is GAGVSQSPSNKVTEKGKDVELRCDPISGHTALYWYRQSLGQGLEFLIYFQGNSAPDKSGLPSDRFSAERTGGSVSTLTIQRTQQEDSAVYLCASSRGGGSEAGELFFGEGSRLTVL.

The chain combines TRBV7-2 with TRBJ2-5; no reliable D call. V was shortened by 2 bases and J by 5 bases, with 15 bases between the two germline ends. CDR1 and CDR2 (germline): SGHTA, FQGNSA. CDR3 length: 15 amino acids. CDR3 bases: TGTGCCAGCAGCTTATTAGGATTGCCTGGGGAGACCCAGTACTTC. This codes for CASSLLGLPGETQYF.

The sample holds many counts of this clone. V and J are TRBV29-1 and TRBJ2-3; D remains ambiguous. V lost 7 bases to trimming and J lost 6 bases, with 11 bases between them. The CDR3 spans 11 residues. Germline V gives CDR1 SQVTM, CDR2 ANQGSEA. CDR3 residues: CSADHWDTQYF. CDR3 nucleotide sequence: TGCAGCGCGGACCATTGGGATACGCAGTATTTT.